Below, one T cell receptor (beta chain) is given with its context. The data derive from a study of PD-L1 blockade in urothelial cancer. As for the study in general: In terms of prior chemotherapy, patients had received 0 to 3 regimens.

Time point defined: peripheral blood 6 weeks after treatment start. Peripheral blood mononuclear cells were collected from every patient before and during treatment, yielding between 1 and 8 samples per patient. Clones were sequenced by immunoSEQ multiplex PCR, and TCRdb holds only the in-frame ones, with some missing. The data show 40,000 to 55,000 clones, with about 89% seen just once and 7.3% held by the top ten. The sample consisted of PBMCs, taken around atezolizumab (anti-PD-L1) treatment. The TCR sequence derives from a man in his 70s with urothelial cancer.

The CDR3 nucleotides read TGTGCCTGGAGAAGTGACAGGCTAGGAGACTGGGCTTTCTTT. This codes for CAWRSDRLGDWAFF. The genes are TRBV30 and TRBJ1-1; TRBD1 might be the D (6 bases). The CDR3 is 14 amino acids. In germline, CDR1 is GTSNPN, CDR2 SVGIG (reference sequence). Between the trimmed V and J ends, which lost 3 bases and 11 bases, there was a span of 22 bases.